This T cell receptor (beta chain) was obtained from a study of blood T cell repertoires in COVID-19. At the level of the study: COVID-19 samples, acute and convalescent, were from the United States, Italy and Spain.

Authors' analysis steps: It was from reference gene primer amplification that nucleated cell counts were estimated. Clones were read by immunoSEQ multiplex PCR, and TCRdb kept only the in-frame ones, dropping some. Clone size and the V and J calls come from that table; the DNA yielded D and trimming. The table shows about 140,000 clones, with less than 85% occurring only once. From germline, CDR1 is LGHNA and CDR2 YNFKEQ. J gave up 5 bases and V 1 base, and 9 bases lay outside the gene matches. CDR3 length equals 16 residues. This receptor was taken from a human donor in a cohort sampled during active COVID-19. The sequencing sample was made of peripheral blood. The chain combines TRBV4-2 with TRBJ2-3, with TRBD2 identical over 7 bases. In DNA, the CDR3 is TGTGCCAGCAGCCAAGTAGGCGGGGGAGAGGGAGATACGCAGTATTTT. Translation gives CASSQVGGGEGDTQYF.